The clone carrying this T cell receptor beta chain has just a few counts. In the study's own analysis: Quantification of nucleated cells was approximated via reference gene primer amplification. The method was immunoSEQ multiplex PCR; TCRdb's version includes in-frame clones alone and lacks a portion of them. That table supplies the V and J calls and clone size; D and trimming were determined from the DNA. This sample has 95,000 to 150,000 clones, with 70% to 90% found just once. The V end lost 2 bases, the J end lost 6 bases, and 7 bases lay between the germline ends. Germline V gives CDR1 MNHNY, CDR2 SVGAGI (reference sequence). The CDR3 length is 13 residues. The data are from a study of blood T cell repertoires in COVID-19. Study-level background: COVID-19 samples from acute and convalescent phases originated in the United States, Italy and Spain. Sample material is recorded as cDNA or gDNA derived from T cells, B-cell-depleted T cells, or PBMCs.

The source of this sequence is a man in his forties or fifties with acute or convalescent COVID-19. V usage is TRBV6-6 and J usage is TRBJ1-4, with a possible D match to TRBD1 (6 bases). Specimen: peripheral blood. The CDR3 region is CASSYAGDEKLFF. Written as DNA, the CDR3 is TGTGCCAGCAGTTACGCAGGGGATGAAAAACTGTTTTTT.